Listed below are T cell receptor beta chains from one sample, sequenced in a study of blood T cell repertoires in COVID-19. TCRdb's copy holds only in-frame clones and misses some; the assay was immunoSEQ multiplex PCR. The sample has some 89,000 clones, 90% seen once. Sequencing input: peripheral blood. The receptors stem from a man in his 60s with acute or convalescent COVID-19. The CDR3 runs from the conserved cysteine through the conserved F or W. D genes are given only for firm matches. Rows give clone size only sometimes, using once, few, many, or a class for an expanded clone.

. | TRBD1 | TRBJ1-4 | TRBV6-1 | CASSEQGAIREKLFF | TGTGCCAGCAGTGAGCAGGGGGCGATACGTGAAAAACTGTTTTTT
. | TRBD1 | TRBJ1-1 | TRBV19 | CASTPRDRSSAEAFF | TGTGCCAGTACACCTCGGGACAGATCCTCAGCTGAAGCTTTCTTT
. | TRBD2 | TRBJ2-1 | TRBV3-1/TRBV3-2 | CASSQRGGADEQFF | TGTGCCAGCAGCCAACGCGGGGGGGCCGATGAGCAGTTCTTC
. | . | TRBJ2-1 | TRBV14 | CASSLVAGALSEQFF | TGTGCCAGCAGTCTCGTGGCGGGGGCCCTTAGTGAGCAGTTCTTC
. | . | TRBJ1-1 | TRBV7-9 | CASSLRRAHLNTEAFF | TGTGCCAGCAGCTTACGCAGAGCGCACCTTAACACTGAAGCTTTCTTT
. | . | TRBJ1-1 | TRBV6-5 | CASNGRGKTEAFF | TGTGCCAGTAACGGCAGGGGAAAGACTGAAGCTTTCTTT
once | . | TRBJ2-2 | TRBV11-3 | CASSLDRGTGELFF | TGTGCCAGCAGCTTAGACAGGGGCACCGGGGAGCTGTTTTTT
. | . | TRBJ2-1 | TRBV5-4 | CASSLVGKGLEFF | TGTGCCAGCAGCTTGGTGGGGAAGGGGTTGGAGTTCTTC
. | TRBD1 | TRBJ1-2 | TRBV29-1 | CSVQRSTGLYGYTF | TGCAGCGTTCAACGCTCGACAGGGCTATATGGCTACACCTTC
. | TRBD1 | TRBJ1-1 | TRBV19 | CASSRTGFPPTEAFF | TGTGCCAGTAGTAGGACAGGGTTCCCTCCCACTGAAGCTTTCTTT
. | . | TRBJ1-3 | TRBV5-4 | CASSLSKAGPGNTIYF | TGTGCCAGCAGCTTGAGTAAGGCAGGGCCTGGAAACACCATATATTTT
. | . | TRBJ2-4 | TRBV5-4 | CASSFLAKNIQYF | TGTGCCAGCAGCTTTCTAGCCAAAAACATTCAGTACTTC
. | TRBD1 | TRBJ1-2 | TRBV6-1 | CASSEELGDRLYGYTF | TGTGCCAGCAGTGAAGAGTTAGGGGACAGACTTTATGGCTACACCTTC
. | . | TRBJ2-1 | TRBV3-1/TRBV3-2 | CASSQDPSIHNGQFF | TGTGCCAGCAGCCAAGATCCCAGTATTCACAATGGGCAGTTCTTC
once | TRBD1 | TRBJ1-2 | TRBV27 | CASSLGQGAHGYTF | TGTGCCAGCAGTCTGGGACAGGGGGCACATGGCTACACCTTC
. | TRBD2 | TRBJ2-4 | TRBV5-1 | CASSREGLAVNIQYF | TGCGCCAGCAGCAGGGAGGGCCTGGCTGTAAACATTCAGTACTTC
. | . | TRBJ1-1 | TRBV6-2/TRBV6-3 | CASSFSGRSEAFF | TGTGCCAGCAGTTTTTCAGGGAGGTCGGAAGCTTTCTTT
. | . | TRBJ2-2 | TRBV13 | CASSLGPTRTGELFF | TGTGCCAGCAGCTTAGGGCCGACGAGGACCGGGGAGCTGTTTTTT
. | . | TRBJ1-3 | TRBV6-5 | CASSYSFQGNTIYF | TGTGCCAGCAGTTACAGTTTCCAGGGAAACACCATATATTTT
. | . | TRBJ1-2 | TRBV6-5 | CASSYSGEGGYTF | TGTGCCAGCAGTTACTCAGGGGAGGGCGGCTACACCTTC
once | . | TRBJ1-6 | TRBV28 | CASSSPGGVYSPLHF | TGTGCCAGCAGTTCACCCGGGGGTGTATATTCACCCCTCCACTTT
. | TRBD1 | TRBJ2-7 | TRBV25-1 | CASRIGQGAYYEQYF | TGTGCCAGCAGGATTGGGCAGGGGGCCTACTACGAGCAGTACTTC
. | . | TRBJ1-6 | TRBV19 | CASSSTGSGYSPLHF | TGTGCCAGTAGTAGTACAGGTTCAGGTTATTCACCCCTCCACTTT
. | . | TRBJ1-5 | TRBV5-1 | CASSLQGLVNQPQHF | TGCGCCAGCAGCTTACAGGGTTTAGTCAATCAGCCCCAGCATTTT
. | . | TRBJ1-1 | TRBV10-3 | CAIGALGEAFF | TGTGCCATCGGGGCACTTGGTGAAGCTTTCTTT
once | TRBD1 | TRBJ1-1 | TRBV7-9 | CASSLAGTGGLLAFF | TGTGCCAGCAGCTTAGCCGGGACAGGGGGATTGTTAGCTTTCTTT
few | . | TRBJ1-2 | TRBV14 | CASSAGPTVGGYTF | TGTGCCAGCAGCGCGGGACCCACGGTTGGTGGCTACACCTTC
. | TRBD2 | TRBJ2-3 | TRBV5-1 | CASSFGLAGTRTDTQYF | TGCGCCAGCAGCTTCGGACTAGCGGGGACCCGCACAGATACGCAGTATTTT
. | TRBD1 | TRBJ1-2 | TRBV5-1 | CASSTRQGGGYTF | TGCGCCAGCAGCACACGACAGGGCGGCGGCTACACCTTC
. | TRBD1 | TRBJ1-5 | TRBV19 | CASSARGIGNQPQHF | TGTGCCAGTAGTGCCAGGGGGATTGGCAATCAGCCCCAGCATTTT
. | . | TRBJ1-3 | TRBV2 | CASKYGVGNTIYF | TGTGCCAGCAAATACGGGGTGGGAAACACCATATATTTT
. | . | TRBJ1-1 | TRBV19 | CASSIPRRGQNTEAFF | TGTGCCAGTAGTATCCCCCGACGGGGTCAGAACACTGAAGCTTTCTTT
. | TRBD2 | TRBJ2-1 | TRBV7-2 | CASSLVAGGVYNEQFF | TGTGCCAGCAGCTTAGTTGCGGGGGGCGTTTACAATGAGCAGTTCTTC
. | . | TRBJ1-5 | TRBV6-1 | CASSEGQISNQPQHF | TGTGCCAGCAGTGAAGGACAGATAAGCAATCAGCCCCAGCATTTT
. | . | TRBJ1-6 | TRBV2 | CASNFEGMVSPLHF | TGTGCCAGCAATTTCGAGGGAATGGTGTCACCCCTCCACTTT
. | . | TRBJ1-1 | TRBV11-2 | CASSPSNTEAFF | TGTGCCAGCAGCCCGTCGAACACTGAAGCTTTCTTT
. | . | TRBJ1-3 | TRBV5-8 | CASSSYRERGNTIYF | TGTGCCAGCAGCTCTTACAGGGAGCGCGGAAACACCATATATTTT
. | . | TRBJ1-2 | TRBV5-1 | CASSSSDRNYGYTF | TGCGCCAGCAGCTCTTCCGACAGGAACTATGGCTACACCTTC
. | . | TRBJ1-2 | TRBV2 | CASSLRGNWGYTF | TGTGCCAGCAGTTTACGCGGGAACTGGGGCTACACCTTC
. | . | TRBJ1-2 | TRBV12-3/TRBV12-4 | CASSLLRGYTF | TGTGCCAGCAGTTTACTTCGGGGCTACACCTTC
. | . | TRBJ1-2 | TRBV3-1/TRBV3-2 | CASSQPGHGGGDGGYTF | TGTGCCAGCAGCCAACCGGGACACGGCGGGGGAGATGGGGGCTACACCTTC
. | . | TRBJ1-1 | TRBV5-1 | CASSLFRGAGDVEAFF | TGCGCCAGCAGCTTGTTTAGGGGTGCAGGGGACGTTGAAGCTTTCTTT
. | . | TRBJ1-6 | TRBV12-3/TRBV12-4 | CASSLSFNSPLHF | TGTGCCAGCAGTTTATCTTTTAATTCACCCCTCCACTTT
. | TRBD1 | TRBJ1-5 | TRBV5-1 | CASSVLPGQGGSNQPQHF | TGCGCCAGCAGCGTCCTACCGGGACAGGGGGGATCGAATCAGCCCCAGCATTTT
. | . | TRBJ2-5 | TRBV2 | CASSGREGETQYF | TGTGCCAGCAGTGGCAGGGAAGGAGAGACCCAGTACTTC
. | . | TRBJ1-1 | TRBV14 | CASSQGHRVGITEAFF | TGTGCCAGCAGCCAAGGCCACAGGGTGGGGATCACTGAAGCTTTCTTT
many | TRBD1 | TRBJ2-3 | TRBV6-5 | CASSYSGQLTDTQYF | TGTGCCAGCAGTTACTCGGGACAGCTTACAGATACGCAGTATTTT
. | . | TRBJ1-6 | TRBV7-2 | CASSLFTGSPLHF | TGTGCCAGCAGCTTATTTACGGGGTCACCCCTCCACTTT
. | TRBD2 | TRBJ2-5 | TRBV3-1/TRBV3-2 | CASSLGAGGGLETQYF | TGTGCCAGCAGCCTCGGAGCGGGGGGCGGTTTAGAGACCCAGTACTTC
. | TRBD1 | TRBJ2-7 | TRBV5-1 | CASSLGGTGAYEQYF | TGCGCCAGCAGCTTGGGAGGGACAGGGGCCTACGAGCAGTACTTC
. | . | TRBJ2-5 | TRBV5-1 | CATRVGLETQYF | TGCGCCACACGAGTCGGTTTAGAGACCCAGTACTTC
. | TRBD1 | TRBJ1-2 | TRBV27 | CASSLGQGARNYGYTF | TGTGCCAGCAGTTTAGGACAGGGGGCCCGTAACTATGGCTACACCTTC
. | . | TRBJ1-1 | TRBV6-5 | CASSYSTWGGTEAFF | TGTGCCAGCAGTTACTCAACATGGGGGGGAACTGAAGCTTTCTTT